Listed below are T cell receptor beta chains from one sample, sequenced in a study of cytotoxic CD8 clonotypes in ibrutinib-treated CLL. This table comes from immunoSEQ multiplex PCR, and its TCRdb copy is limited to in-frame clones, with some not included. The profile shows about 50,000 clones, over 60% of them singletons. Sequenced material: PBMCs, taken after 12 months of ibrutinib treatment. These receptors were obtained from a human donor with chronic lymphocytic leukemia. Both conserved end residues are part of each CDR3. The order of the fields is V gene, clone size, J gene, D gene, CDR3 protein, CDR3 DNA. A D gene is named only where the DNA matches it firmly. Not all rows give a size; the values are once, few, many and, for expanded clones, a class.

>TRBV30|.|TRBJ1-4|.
CAFNRELTNEKLFF
TGTGCCTTCAACAGGGAGTTGACTAATGAAAAACTGTTTTTT
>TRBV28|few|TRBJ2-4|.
CASSSTNLLQYF
TGTGCCAGCAGTTCCACGAACTTGCTTCAGTACTTC
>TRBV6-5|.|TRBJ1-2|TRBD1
CASSNRDSRYGYTF
TGTGCCAGCAGTAACCGGGACAGCCGCTATGGCTACACCTTC
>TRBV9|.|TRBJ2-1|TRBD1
CASSPRGQAGLQFF
TGTGCCAGCAGCCCCCGAGGACAGGCAGGTTTGCAGTTCTTC
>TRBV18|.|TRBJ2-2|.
CASSPSGLDTGELFF
TGTGCCAGCTCACCTTCGGGGCTGGACACCGGGGAGCTGTTTTTT
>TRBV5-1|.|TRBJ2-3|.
CASSLASTDTQYF
TGCGCCAGCAGCTTGGCGAGCACAGATACGCAGTATTTT
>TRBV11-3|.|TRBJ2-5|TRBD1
CASSLNSGFRGQIQETQYF
TGTGCCAGCAGCTTAAATTCGGGTTTTAGGGGACAGATTCAAGAGACCCAGTACTTC
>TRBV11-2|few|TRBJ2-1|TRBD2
CASSPSPAGAHNEQFF
TGTGCCAGCAGCCCCTCCCCAGCGGGAGCCCACAATGAGCAGTTCTTC
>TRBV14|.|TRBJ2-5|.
CASSQDPWSGETQYF
TGTGCCAGCAGCCAAGACCCCTGGTCTGGAGAGACCCAGTACTTC
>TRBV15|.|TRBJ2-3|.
CATSTGQPTDTQYF
TGTGCCACCAGCACGGGACAACCCACAGATACGCAGTATTTT
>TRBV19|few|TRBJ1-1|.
CASSGRVNTEAFF
TGTGCCAGTAGTGGACGGGTGAACACTGAAGCTTTCTTT
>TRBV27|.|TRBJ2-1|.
CASSTDRPETHSNEQFF
TGTGCCAGCAGTACGGACAGACCAGAAACACATTCCAATGAGCAGTTCTTC
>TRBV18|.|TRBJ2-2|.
CASSPRDDSTGELFF
TGTGCCAGCTCACCACGAGACGACAGCACCGGGGAGCTGTTTTTT
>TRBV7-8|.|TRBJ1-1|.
CASSILPSQGSTEAFF
TGTGCCAGCAGTATCCTGCCCTCACAGGGAAGCACTGAAGCTTTCTTT
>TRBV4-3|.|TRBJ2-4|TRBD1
CASSQGQGVNIQYF
TGCGCCAGCAGCCAAGGACAGGGGGTAAACATTCAGTACTTC
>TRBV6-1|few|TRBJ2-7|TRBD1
CASSVGPGQGVEQYF
TGTGCCAGCAGTGTGGGACCGGGACAGGGAGTCGAGCAGTACTTC
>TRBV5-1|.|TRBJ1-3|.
CASRGAGTGNTIYF
TGCGCCAGCAGGGGGGCAGGGACTGGAAACACCATATATTTT
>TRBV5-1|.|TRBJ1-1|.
CASSLAGRGTEAFF
TGCGCCAGCAGCTTGGCAGGGAGGGGGACTGAAGCTTTCTTT
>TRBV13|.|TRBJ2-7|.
CASSLFPGEQYF
TGTGCCAGCAGCTTATTTCCGGGAGAGCAGTACTTC
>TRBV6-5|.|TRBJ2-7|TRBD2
CASSSPASGAPYEQYF
TGTGCCAGCAGTTCACCAGCTAGCGGGGCCCCCTACGAGCAGTACTTC
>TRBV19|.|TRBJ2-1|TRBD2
CASSSGRVYYNEQFF
TGTGCCAGTAGCTCGGGGAGGGTCTACTACAATGAGCAGTTCTTC
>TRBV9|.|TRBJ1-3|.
CASSAGGGPSGNTIYF
TGTGCCAGCAGCGCCGGGGGGGGACCCTCTGGAAACACCATATATTTT
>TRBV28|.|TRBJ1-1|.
CASQGTENTEAFF
TGTGCCAGCCAAGGGACGGAGAACACTGAAGCTTTCTTT